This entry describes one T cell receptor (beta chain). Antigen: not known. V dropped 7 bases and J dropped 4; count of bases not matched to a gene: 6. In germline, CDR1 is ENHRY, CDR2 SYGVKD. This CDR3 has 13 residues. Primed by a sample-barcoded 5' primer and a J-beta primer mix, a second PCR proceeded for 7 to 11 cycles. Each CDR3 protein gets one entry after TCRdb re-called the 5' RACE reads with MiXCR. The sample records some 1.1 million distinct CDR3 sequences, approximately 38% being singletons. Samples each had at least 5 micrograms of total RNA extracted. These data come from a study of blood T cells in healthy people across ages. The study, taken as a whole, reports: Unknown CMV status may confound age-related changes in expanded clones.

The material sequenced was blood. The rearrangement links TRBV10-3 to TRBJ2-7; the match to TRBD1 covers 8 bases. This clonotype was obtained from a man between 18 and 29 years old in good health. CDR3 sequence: CAITPDRAYEQYF. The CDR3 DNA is TGTGCCATCACCCCGGACAGGGCTTACGAGCAGTACTTC.